This TCR beta chain came from a study of cytomegalovirus exposure and HLA in healthy donors. Study-wide findings and caveats: DRB1 showed the most TCR associations and HLA-C the fewest in a later analysis, as rates varied by HLA locus.

CDR3 length equals 15 residues. Germline V lookup: CDR1 SNHLY, CDR2 FYNNEI. V shed 7 bases, J shed 4 bases, and the junction held 10 bases outside the gene matches. The PCR ran on 60 Vbeta and 13 Jbeta primers. Here immunoSEQ multiplex PCR was the method, and the copy in TCRdb shows in-frame clones only, minus some. The sample contains roughly 140,000 clones, roughly 80% of which appear only once. As concerns this clone: Its specificity is unknown.

J is TRBJ1-1 and V is TRBV2, with TRBD1 matching 9 bases. Sequences were obtained from PBMCs. The TCR comes from a man between 35 and 55 years old in good health and CMV-seropositive. CDR3 nucleotide sequence: TGTGCCAGCAACGCCGGGACAGGGCTGGGCACTGAAGCTTTCTTT. Its protein product is CASNAGTGLGTEAFF.